The clone carrying this TCR beta chain was detected ten times or more. Its antigen is currently unknown. The CDR3 has 13 amino acids. The V and J ends lost 3 bases and 12 bases respectively, with 15 bases between them. Germline CDR1 and CDR2: LNHNV and YYDKDF (reference sequence). Naive CD4+ cells had CD25+ Tregs removed. Full-length variable regions came from constant-region reverse primers plus semi-nested Nested Universal Primer A PCR. One entry per CDR3 protein, called by TCRdb with MiXCR from the 5' RACE reads. The sample holds around 50,000 distinct CDR3 sequences, about a sixth seen once. Points from the study as a whole: The larger cohort examined one V-J beta rearrangement, not whole repertoires.

The chain employs TRBV15 and TRBJ2-1; D unresolved. The sequenced material came from naive CD4+ T cells sorted from blood. Described subset: naive CD4+ T cells, CD4+CD45RA+CD25-. The receptor's source is a female donor with breast cancer. CDR3 region: CATSSVVGSGQFF. The CDR3 DNA is TGTGCCACCAGCAGTGTGGTAGGGTCGGGGCAGTTCTTC. Using reference TRBV15 and TRBJ2-1 for the parts outside the CDR3, the full variable domain is DAMVIQNPRYQVTQFGKPVTLSCSQTLNHNVMYWYQQKSSQAPKLLFHYYDKDFNNEADTPDNFQSRRPNTSFCFLDIRSPGLGDTAMYLCATSSVVGSGQFFGPGTRLTVL.